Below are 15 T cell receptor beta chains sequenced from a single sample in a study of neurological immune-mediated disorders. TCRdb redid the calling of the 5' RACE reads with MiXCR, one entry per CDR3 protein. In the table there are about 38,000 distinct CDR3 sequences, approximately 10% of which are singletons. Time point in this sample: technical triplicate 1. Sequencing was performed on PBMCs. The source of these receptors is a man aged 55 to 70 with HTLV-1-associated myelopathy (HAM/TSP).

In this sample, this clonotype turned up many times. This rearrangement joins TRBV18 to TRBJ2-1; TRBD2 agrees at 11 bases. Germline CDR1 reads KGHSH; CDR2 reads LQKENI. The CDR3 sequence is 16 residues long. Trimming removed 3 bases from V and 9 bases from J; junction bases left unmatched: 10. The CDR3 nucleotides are TGTGCCAGCTCACCCCTTACTAGCGGGAGTGGCGGTGAGCAGTTCTTC. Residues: CASSPLTSGSGGEQFF.

CDR3 residues: CSARDPSGRAGEQYF. In nucleotides, the CDR3 is TGCAGTGCTAGAGATCCTAGCGGGAGGGCCGGCGAGCAGTACTTC. The J gene is TRBJ2-7, the V gene TRBV20-1; 12 positions agree with TRBD2. The CDR3 extends over 15 amino acids. Germline lookup yields CDR1 DFQATT and CDR2 SNEGSKA (reference sequence). V shed 0 bases, J shed 6 bases, and the junction held 6 bases outside the gene matches.

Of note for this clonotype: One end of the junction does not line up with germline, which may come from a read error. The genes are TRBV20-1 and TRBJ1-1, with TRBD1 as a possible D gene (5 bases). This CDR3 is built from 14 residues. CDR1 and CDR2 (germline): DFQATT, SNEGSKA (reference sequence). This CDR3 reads CSARENDRDTGAFF. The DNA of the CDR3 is TGCAGTGCTAGAGAGAACGACAGAGATACTGGAGCTTTCTTT.

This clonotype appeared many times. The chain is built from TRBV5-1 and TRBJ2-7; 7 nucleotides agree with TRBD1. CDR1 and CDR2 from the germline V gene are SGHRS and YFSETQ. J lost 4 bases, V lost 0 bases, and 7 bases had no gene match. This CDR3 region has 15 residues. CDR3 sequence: CASSLGGTALYEQYF. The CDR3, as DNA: TGCGCCAGCAGCTTGGGGGGGACAGCCTTATACGAGCAGTACTTC.

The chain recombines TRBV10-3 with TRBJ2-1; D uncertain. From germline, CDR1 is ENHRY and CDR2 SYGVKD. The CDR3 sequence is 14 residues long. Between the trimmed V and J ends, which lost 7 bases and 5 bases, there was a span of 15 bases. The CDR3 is CAIKKLPQDNEQFF. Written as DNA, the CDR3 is TGTGCCATCAAAAAGCTACCTCAAGACAATGAGCAGTTCTTC.

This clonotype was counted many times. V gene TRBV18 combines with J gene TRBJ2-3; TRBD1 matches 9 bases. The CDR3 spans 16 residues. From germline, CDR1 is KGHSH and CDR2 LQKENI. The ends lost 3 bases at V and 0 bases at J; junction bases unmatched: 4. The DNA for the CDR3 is TGTGCCAGCTCACCGGGACAGGGATTTAGCACAGATACGCAGTATTTT. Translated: CASSPGQGFSTDTQYF.

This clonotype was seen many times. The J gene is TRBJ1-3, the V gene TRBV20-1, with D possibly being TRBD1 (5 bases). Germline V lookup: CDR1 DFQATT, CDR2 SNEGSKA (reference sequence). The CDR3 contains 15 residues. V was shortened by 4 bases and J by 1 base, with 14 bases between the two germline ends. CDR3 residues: CSAIRGGASGNTIYF. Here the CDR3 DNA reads TGCAGTGCTATTAGGGGTGGAGCGTCTGGAAACACCATATATTTT.

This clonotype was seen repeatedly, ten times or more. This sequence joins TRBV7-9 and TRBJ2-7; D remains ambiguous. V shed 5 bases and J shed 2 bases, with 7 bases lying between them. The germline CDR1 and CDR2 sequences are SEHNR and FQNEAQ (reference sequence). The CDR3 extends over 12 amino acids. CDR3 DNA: TGTGCCAGCAGCCGACTGCCCTACGAGCAGTACTTC. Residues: CASSRLPYEQYF.

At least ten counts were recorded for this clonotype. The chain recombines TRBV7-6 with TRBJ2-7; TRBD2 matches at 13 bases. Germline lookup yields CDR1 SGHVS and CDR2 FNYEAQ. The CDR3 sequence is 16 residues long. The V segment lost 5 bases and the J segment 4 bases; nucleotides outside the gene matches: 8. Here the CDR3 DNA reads TGTGCCAGCAGCCCAAGCGGACTAGCGGGAGCTTACGAGCAGTACTTC. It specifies CASSPSGLAGAYEQYF.

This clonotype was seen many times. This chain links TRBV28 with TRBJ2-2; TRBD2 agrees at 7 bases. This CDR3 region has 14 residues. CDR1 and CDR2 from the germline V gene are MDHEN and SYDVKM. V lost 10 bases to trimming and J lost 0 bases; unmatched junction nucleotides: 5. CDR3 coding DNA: TGTGCCACGGGGGGAGGCGCGAACACCGGGGAGCTGTTTTTT. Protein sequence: CATGGGANTGELFF.

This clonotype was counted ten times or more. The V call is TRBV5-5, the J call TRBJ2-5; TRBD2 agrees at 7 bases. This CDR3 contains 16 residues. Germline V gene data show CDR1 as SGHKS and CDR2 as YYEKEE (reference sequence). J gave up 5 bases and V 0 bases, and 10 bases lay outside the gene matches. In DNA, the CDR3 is TGTGCCAGCAGCTTGGGGGGCGGGGGATTTCGGGAGACCCAGTACTTC. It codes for CASSLGGGGFRETQYF. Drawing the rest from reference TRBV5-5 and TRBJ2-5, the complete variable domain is DAGVTQSPTHLIKTRGQQVTLRCSPISGHKSVSWYQQVLGQGPQFIFQYYEKEERGRGNFPDRFSARQFPNYSSELNVNALLLGDSALYLCASSLGGGGFRETQYFGPGTRLLVL.

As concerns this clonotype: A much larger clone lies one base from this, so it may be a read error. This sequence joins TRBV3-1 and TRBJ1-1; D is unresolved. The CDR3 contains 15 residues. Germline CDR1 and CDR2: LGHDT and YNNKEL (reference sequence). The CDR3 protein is CVSSEDLLMNTEAFF. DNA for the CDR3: TGTGTCAGCAGTGAGGACCTTCTCATGAACACTGAAGCTTTCTTT.

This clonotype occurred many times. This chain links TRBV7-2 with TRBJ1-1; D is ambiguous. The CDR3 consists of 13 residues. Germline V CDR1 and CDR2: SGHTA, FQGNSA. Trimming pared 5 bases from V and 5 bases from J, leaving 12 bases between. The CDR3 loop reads CASSLSGRTEAFF. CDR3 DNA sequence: TGTGCCAGCAGCCTATCGGGGAGGACTGAAGCTTTCTTT.

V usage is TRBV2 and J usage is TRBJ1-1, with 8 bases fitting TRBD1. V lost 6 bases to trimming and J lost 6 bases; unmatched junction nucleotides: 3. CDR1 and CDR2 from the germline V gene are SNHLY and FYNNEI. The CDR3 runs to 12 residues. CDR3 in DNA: TGTGCCAGCAGGATACAGGGGGCTGAAGCTTTCTTT. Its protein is CASRIQGAEAFF. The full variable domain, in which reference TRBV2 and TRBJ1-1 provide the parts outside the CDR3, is EPEVTQTPSHQVTQMGQEVILRCVPISNHLYFYWYRQILGQKVEFLVSFYNNEISEKSEIFDDQFSVERPDGSNFTLKIRSTKLEDSAMYFCASRIQGAEAFFGQGTRLTVV.

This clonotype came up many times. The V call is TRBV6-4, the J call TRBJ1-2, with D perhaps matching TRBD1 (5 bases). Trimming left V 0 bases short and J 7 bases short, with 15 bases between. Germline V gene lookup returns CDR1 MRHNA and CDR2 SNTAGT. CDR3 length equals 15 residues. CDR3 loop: CASSDSYGGFRGYTF. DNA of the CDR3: TGTGCCAGCAGTGACTCGTACGGGGGGTTTCGTGGCTACACCTTC.